These 13 T cell receptor beta chains originate from one sample sequenced in a study of CD8 T cells in ankylosing spondylitis. Via MiXCR, TCRdb re-called the 5' RACE reads, giving one row per CDR3 protein. The table records 200,000 to 250,000 distinct CDR3 sequences, around 17% of them present only once. For these TCRs, the target antigens are not known. Overall study findings and caveats: What appeared characteristic of ankylosing spondylitis blood was a TCR beta motif of eight highly homologous variants.

Sequenced: blood, either unsorted or a sorted T cell fraction (not recorded which). The origin of the receptors is a male donor with ankylosing spondylitis.

J is TRBJ2-7 and V is TRBV7-2; TRBD2 agrees at 8 bases. J gave up 3 bases and V 1 base, and 5 bases lay outside the gene matches. The CDR3 is made up of 15 amino acids. Germline V lookup: CDR1 SGHTA, CDR2 FQGNSA. The CDR3 region has the DNA TGTGCCAGCAGCTTAGAACTAGCGGCACTCTACGAGCAGTACTTC. The encoded protein is CASSLELAALYEQYF.

This clonotype came up a few times. The V gene is TRBV7-8, the J gene TRBJ2-7, with unresolved D. The CDR3 totals 12 residues. V was pared by 2 bases and J by 6 bases, with 8 bases between. Germline CDR1 SGHVS, CDR2 FQNEAQ. The CDR3 region is CASSLLEVEQYF. The CDR3 DNA reads TGTGCCAGCAGCTTACTTGAGGTCGAGCAGTACTTC.

This clonotype was seen ten or more times. V gene TRBV11-1 combines with J gene TRBJ2-1, with TRBD2 matching 9 bases. This CDR3 is 16 amino acids long. Germline lookup yields CDR1 SGHAT and CDR2 FQDESV (reference sequence). V was clipped by 2 bases and J by 8 bases; unmatched bases: 10. The CDR3 nucleotides are TGTGCCAGCAGCTTAACTTCGGCTAGCGGGATCGATGAGCAGTTCTTC. It codes for CASSLTSASGIDEQFF.

J is TRBJ2-1 and V is TRBV5-1; possibly TRBD1 for D (6 bases). In germline, CDR1 is SGHRS, CDR2 YFSETQ. The V end lost 4 bases, the J end lost 8 bases, and 19 bases lay between the germline ends. The CDR3 sequence is 15 residues long. The CDR3 sequence: CASSIPGSEGDEQFF. The CDR3 bases are TGCGCCAGCAGCATCCCAGGTTCCGAGGGGGATGAGCAGTTCTTC.

This clonotype was seen only a few times. This chain uses TRBV5-6 with TRBJ2-4; perhaps TRBD1 as D (6 bases). The CDR3 totals 13 residues. V lost 0 bases, J lost 5 bases, and 6 bases lay in between. The germline gives CDR1 SGHDT, CDR2 YYEEEE. The DNA of the CDR3 is TGTGCCAGCAGCTTGGGGACAGAAAACATTCAGTACTTC. It is translated as CASSLGTENIQYF.

The chain couples TRBV5-1 to TRBJ2-5; D remains ambiguous. Trimming removed 2 bases at V and 2 bases at J, with 13 bases between. CDR1 and CDR2 from the germline V gene are SGHRS and YFSETQ. This CDR3 comprises 15 residues. CDR3 in DNA: TGCGCCAGCAGCTTTGGGTCACCCCATCAAGAGACCCAGTACTTC. Translation gives CASSFGSPHQETQYF.

The DNA for the CDR3 is TGTGCCAGCAGTTTGGGACAGGGTAGCAATGAGCAGTTCTTC. Translation: CASSLGQGSNEQFF. This chain uses TRBV12-3 or TRBV12-4 with TRBJ2-1; 9 bases fit TRBD1. V was pared by 3 bases and J by 6 bases, with 3 bases of the junction left unmatched. The CDR3 is made up of 14 amino acids.

There are a few counts of this clonotype. This sequence joins TRBV4-3 and TRBJ2-1; TRBD1 or TRBD2 may be the D gene (6 bases each). The V and J ends lost 0 bases and 14 bases respectively, with 14 bases between them. The CDR3 has 13 residues. Per germline, CDR1 LGHNA and CDR2 YSLEER. The DNA of the CDR3 is TGCGCCAGCAGCCAAGATCCGACAGGAGGGGAGTTCTTC. Protein product: CASSQDPTGGEFF.

The chain is built from TRBV6-5 and TRBJ2-1; TRBD1 or TRBD2 may be the D gene (5 bases each). V was clipped by 4 bases and J by 4 bases, with 17 bases between them. Germline CDR1 reads MNHEY; CDR2 reads SVGAGI. The length of the CDR3 is 16 residues. This CDR3 is CASSFARDDRYNEQFF. CDR3 DNA sequence: TGTGCCAGCAGTTTCGCTCGGGACGATCGTTACAATGAGCAGTTCTTC.

The V and J genes are TRBV11-2 and TRBJ2-5; D ambiguous. Germline V lookup: CDR1 SGHAT, CDR2 FQNNGV. V lost 0 bases and J 5 bases, leaving 13 bases between the germline ends. There are 15 residues in the CDR3. CDR3 sequence: CASSLDYLVGETQYF. CDR3 nucleotides: TGTGCCAGCAGCTTAGATTACCTAGTTGGGGAGACCCAGTACTTC.

The chain's CDR3 is CASSPTKGQLYSNQPQHF. CDR3 sequence (DNA): TGTGCCAGCAGCCCAACCAAGGGACAGCTCTACAGCAATCAGCCCCAGCATTTT. V usage is TRBV5-6 and J usage is TRBJ1-5; 7 bases map to TRBD1. V was clipped by 4 bases and J by 1 base; unmatched bases: 14. Per the germline V gene, CDR1 is SGHDT and CDR2 is YYEEEE. The CDR3 runs to 18 residues.

This clonotype came up a few times. The genes are TRBV12-3 or TRBV12-4 and TRBJ1-4; D unclear. V lost 3 bases and J lost 3, with 11 bases in between. The CDR3 sequence is 15 residues long. The DNA of the CDR3 is TGTGCCAGCAGTTTTATGGCGGTTCCTAATGAAAAACTGTTTTTT. Encoded protein: CASSFMAVPNEKLFF.

This sequence joins TRBV25-1 and TRBJ2-5, with D maybe TRBD2 (5 bases). Germline assignment: CDR1 MGHDK and CDR2 SYGVNS. The CDR3 is 12 residues long. Between the trimmed V and J ends, which lost 7 bases and 5 bases, there was a span of 11 bases. CDR3 loop: CASNPPGETQYF. CDR3 nucleotide sequence: TGTGCCAGCAACCCCCCGGGGGAGACCCAGTACTTC.